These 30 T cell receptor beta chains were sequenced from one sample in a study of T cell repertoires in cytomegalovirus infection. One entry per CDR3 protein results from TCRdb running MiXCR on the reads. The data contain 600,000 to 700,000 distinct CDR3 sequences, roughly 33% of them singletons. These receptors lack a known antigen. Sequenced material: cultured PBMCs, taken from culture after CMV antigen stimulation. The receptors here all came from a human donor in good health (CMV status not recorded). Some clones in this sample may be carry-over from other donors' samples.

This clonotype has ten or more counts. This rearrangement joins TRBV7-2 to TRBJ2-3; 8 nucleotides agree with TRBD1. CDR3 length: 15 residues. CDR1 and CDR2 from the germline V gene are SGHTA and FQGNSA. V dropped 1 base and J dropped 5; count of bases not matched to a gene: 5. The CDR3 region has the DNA TGTGCCAGCAGCTTAGAGGCAGGGGGCGTAGATACGCAGTATTTT. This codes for CASSLEAGGVDTQYF.

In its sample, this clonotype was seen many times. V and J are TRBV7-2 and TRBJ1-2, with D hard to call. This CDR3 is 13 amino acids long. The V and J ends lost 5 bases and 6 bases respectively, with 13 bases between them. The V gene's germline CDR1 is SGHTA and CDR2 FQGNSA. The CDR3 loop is CASSHTMGDGYTF. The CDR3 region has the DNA TGTGCCAGCAGCCACACGATGGGTGATGGCTACACCTTC.

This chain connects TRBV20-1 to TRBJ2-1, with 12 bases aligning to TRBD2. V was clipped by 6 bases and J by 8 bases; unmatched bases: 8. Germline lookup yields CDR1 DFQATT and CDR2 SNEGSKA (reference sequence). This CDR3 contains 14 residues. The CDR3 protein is CSALRTSGIDEQFF. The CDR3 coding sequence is TGCAGTGCACTCAGGACTAGCGGGATCGATGAGCAGTTCTTC.

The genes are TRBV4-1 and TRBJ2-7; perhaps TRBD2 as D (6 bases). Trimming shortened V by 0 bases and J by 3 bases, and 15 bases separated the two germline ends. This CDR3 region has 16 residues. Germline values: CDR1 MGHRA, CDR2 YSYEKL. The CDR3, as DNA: TGCGCCAGCAGCCAAGATCCCGGGAGAACACACTACGAGCAGTACTTC. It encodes CASSQDPGRTHYEQYF.

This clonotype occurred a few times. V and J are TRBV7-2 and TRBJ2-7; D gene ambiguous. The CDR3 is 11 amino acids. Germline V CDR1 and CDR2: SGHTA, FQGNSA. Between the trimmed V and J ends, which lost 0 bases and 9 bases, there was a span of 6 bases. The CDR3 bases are TGTGCCAGCAGCTTAGCAGCAACGCAGTACTTC. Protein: CASSLAATQYF.

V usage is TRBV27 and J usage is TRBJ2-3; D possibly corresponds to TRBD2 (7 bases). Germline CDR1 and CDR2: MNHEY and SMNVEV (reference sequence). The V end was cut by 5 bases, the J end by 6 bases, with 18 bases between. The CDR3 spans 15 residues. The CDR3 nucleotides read TGTGCCAGCAGTGATCGCGGGGGCGGTGGGGATACGCAGTATTTT. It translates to CASSDRGGGGDTQYF.

In DNA form, the CDR3 reads TGTGCCAGCAGCTCCAATATAGAGCAGTACTTC. It is translated as CASSSNIEQYF. The rearrangement joins TRBV7-8 to TRBJ2-7, with D unclear. Per the germline V gene, CDR1 is SGHVS and CDR2 is FQNEAQ. V was cut by 4 bases and J by 7 bases, with 8 bases left in between. The CDR3 is 11 amino acids.

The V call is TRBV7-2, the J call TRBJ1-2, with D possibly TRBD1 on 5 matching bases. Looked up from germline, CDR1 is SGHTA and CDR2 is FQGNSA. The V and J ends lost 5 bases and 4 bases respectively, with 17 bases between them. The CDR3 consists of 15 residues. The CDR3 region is CASSNRGPGGYGYTF. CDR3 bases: TGTGCCAGCAGCAATCGGGGCCCTGGAGGCTATGGCTACACCTTC. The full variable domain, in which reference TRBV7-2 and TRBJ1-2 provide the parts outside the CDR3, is GAGVSQSPSNKVTEKGKDVELRCDPISGHTALYWYRQSLGQGLEFLIYFQGNSAPDKSGLPSDRFSAERTGGSVSTLTIQRTQQEDSAVYLCASSNRGPGGYGYTFGSGTRLTVV.

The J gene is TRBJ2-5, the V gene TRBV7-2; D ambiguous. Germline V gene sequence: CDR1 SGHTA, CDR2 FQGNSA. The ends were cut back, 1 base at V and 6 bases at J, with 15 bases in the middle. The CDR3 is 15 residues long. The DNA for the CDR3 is TGTGCCAGCAGCTTAGTAGAATGGGCCCATAAGACCCAGTACTTC. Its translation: CASSLVEWAHKTQYF.

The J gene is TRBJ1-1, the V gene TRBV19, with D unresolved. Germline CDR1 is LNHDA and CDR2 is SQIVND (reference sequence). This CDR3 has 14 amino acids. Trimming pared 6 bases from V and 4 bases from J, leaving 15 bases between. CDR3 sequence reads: CASSLLPSGTEAFF. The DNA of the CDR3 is TGTGCCAGTAGCCTACTTCCCTCAGGCACTGAAGCTTTCTTT.

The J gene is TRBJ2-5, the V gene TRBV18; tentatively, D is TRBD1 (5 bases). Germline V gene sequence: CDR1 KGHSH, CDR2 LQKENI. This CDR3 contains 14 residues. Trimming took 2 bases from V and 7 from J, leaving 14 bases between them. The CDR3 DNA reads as TGTGCCAGCTCACCAAGGGATGGGGCGAGGACCCAGTACTTC. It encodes CASSPRDGARTQYF.

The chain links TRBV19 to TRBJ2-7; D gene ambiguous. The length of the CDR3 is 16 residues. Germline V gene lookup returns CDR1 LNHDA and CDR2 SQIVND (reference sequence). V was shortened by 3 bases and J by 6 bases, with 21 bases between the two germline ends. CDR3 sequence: CASSMSRVAGLGEQYF. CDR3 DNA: TGTGCCAGTAGTATGTCTCGGGTGGCTGGGCTTGGCGAGCAGTACTTC.

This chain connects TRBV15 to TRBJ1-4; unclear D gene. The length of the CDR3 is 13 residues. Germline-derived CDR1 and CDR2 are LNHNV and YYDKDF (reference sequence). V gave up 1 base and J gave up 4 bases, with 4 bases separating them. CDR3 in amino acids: CATSRAINEKLFF. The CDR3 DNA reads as TGTGCCACCAGCAGAGCCATTAATGAAAAACTGTTTTTT.

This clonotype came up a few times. The CDR3 sequence: CSAYRDRATDTQYF. Here the CDR3 DNA reads TGCAGTGCCTACCGGGACAGGGCCACAGATACGCAGTATTTT. J is TRBJ2-3 and V is TRBV20-1, with 9 bases fitting TRBD1. Germline values: CDR1 DFQATT, CDR2 SNEGSKA (reference sequence). This CDR3 is built from 14 residues. After removal of 6 bases from V and 2 bases from J, the junction contained 6 bases not matched to a gene.

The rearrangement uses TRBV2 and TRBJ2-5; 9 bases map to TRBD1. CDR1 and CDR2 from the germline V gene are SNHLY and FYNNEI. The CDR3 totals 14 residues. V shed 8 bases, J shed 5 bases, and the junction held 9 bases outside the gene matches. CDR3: CASGQGRSGETQYF. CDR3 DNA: TGTGCCAGCGGACAGGGGCGATCCGGGGAGACCCAGTACTTC.

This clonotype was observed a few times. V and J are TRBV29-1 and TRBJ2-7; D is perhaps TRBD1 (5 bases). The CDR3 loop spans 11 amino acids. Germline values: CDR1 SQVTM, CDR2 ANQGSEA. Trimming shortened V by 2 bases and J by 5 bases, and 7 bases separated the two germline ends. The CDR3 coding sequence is TGCAGCGTTGAACAGGGTGACGAGCAGTACTTC. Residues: CSVEQGDEQYF.

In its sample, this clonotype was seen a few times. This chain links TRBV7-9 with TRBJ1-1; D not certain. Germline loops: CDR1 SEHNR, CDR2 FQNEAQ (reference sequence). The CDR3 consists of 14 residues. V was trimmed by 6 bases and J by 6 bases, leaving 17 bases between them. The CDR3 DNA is TGTGCCAGCAGTTCTACTGGGAAGGAGGCTGAAGCTTTCTTT. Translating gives CASSSTGKEAEAFF.

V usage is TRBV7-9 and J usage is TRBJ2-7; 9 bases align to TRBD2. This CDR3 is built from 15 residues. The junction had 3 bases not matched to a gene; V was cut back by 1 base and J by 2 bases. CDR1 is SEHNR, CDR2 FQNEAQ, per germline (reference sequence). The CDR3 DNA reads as TGTGCCAGCAGCTTAGAAGGCGGGGGGGCCTACGAGCAGTACTTC. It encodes CASSLEGGGAYEQYF.

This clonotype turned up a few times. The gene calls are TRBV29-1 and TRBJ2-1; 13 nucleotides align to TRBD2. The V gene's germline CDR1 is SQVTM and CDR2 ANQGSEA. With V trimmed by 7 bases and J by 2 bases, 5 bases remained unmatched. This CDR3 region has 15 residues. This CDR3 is CSGTSGSGPYNEQFF. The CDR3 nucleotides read TGCAGCGGGACTAGCGGGAGTGGCCCCTACAATGAGCAGTTCTTC.

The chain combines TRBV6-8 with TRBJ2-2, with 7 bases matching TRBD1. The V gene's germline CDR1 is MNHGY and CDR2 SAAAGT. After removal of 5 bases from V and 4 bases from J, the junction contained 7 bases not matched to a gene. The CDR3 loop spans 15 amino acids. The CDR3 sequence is CASSQDRVGTGELFF. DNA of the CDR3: TGTGCCAGCAGTCAAGACAGGGTCGGCACCGGGGAGCTGTTTTTT.

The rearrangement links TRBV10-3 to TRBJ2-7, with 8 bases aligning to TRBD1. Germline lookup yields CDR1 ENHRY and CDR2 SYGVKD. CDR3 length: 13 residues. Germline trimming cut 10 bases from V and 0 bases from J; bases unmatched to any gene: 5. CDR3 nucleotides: TGTGCCACCCAGACAGGGGACTCCTACGAGCAGTACTTC. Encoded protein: CATQTGDSYEQYF.

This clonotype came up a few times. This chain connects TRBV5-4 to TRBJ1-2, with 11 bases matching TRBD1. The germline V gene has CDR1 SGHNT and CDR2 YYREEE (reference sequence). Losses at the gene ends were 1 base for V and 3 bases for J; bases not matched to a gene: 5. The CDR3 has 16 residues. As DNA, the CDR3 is TGTGCCAGCAGCTTGCCCCCGGGACAGGGGGACTATGGCTACACCTTC. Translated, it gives CASSLPPGQGDYGYTF.

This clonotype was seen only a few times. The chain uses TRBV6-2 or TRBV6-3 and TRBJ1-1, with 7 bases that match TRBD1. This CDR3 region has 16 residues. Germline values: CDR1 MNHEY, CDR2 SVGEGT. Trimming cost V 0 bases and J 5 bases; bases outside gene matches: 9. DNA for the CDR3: TGTGCCAGCAGTTACTCCCATCCAGGGGGGGTAACTGAAGCTTTCTTT. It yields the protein CASSYSHPGGVTEAFF.

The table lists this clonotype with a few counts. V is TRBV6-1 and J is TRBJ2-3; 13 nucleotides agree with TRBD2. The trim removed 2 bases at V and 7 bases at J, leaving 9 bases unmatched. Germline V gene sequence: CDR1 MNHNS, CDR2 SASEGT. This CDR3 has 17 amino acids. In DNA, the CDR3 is TGTGCCAGCAGTGAATCGGTGGGACTAGCGGGATCGAATACGCAGTATTTT. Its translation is CASSESVGLAGSNTQYF.

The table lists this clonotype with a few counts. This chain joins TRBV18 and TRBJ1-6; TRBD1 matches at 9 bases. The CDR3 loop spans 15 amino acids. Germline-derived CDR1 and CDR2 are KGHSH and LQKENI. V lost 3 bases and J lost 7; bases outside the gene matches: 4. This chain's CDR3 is CASSPLGQGNSPLHF. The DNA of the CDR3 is TGTGCCAGCTCACCCCTAGGACAGGGGAATTCACCCCTCCACTTT.

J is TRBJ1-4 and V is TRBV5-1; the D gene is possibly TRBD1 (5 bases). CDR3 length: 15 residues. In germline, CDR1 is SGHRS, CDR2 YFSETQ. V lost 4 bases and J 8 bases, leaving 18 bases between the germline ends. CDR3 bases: TGCGCCAGCAGCAGTCGGGCAGGGCTTCAGGAAAAACTGTTTTTT. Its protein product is CASSSRAGLQEKLFF.

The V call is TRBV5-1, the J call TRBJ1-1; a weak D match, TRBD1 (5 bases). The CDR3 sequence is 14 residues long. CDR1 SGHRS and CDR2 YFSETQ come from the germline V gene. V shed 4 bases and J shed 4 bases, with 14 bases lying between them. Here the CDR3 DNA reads TGCGCCAGCAGCGCCCGGGGCTTTAGCACTGAAGCTTTCTTT. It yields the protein CASSARGFSTEAFF.

The CDR3 spells CASSYSDRRQPQHF. In DNA, the CDR3 is TGTGCCAGCAGTTACTCGGACAGGCGACAGCCCCAGCATTTT. This chain connects TRBV6-2 or TRBV6-3 to TRBJ1-5, with TRBD1 matching over 7 bases. The V segment lost 0 bases and the J segment 7 bases; nucleotides outside the gene matches: 3. Germline V gives CDR1 MNHEY, CDR2 SVGEGT. The length of the CDR3 is 14 residues.

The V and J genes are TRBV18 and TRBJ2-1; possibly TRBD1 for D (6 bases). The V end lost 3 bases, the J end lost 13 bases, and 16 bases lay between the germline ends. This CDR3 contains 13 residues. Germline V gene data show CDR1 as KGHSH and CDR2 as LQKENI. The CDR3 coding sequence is TGTGCCAGCTCACCCAGGGGAGCAGCCAAACAGTTCTTC. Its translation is CASSPRGAAKQFF.

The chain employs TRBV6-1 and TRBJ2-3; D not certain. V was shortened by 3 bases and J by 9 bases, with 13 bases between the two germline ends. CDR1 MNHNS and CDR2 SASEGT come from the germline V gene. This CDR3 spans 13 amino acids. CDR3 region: CASSERGAPTQYF. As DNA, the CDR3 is TGTGCCAGCAGTGAGAGAGGAGCCCCAACGCAGTATTTT.